The 3 T cell receptor beta chains below come from one sample, sequenced in a study of blood T cell repertoires in COVID-19. Clones were sequenced by immunoSEQ multiplex PCR, and TCRdb holds only the in-frame ones, with some missing. The data hold approximately 170,000 clones, with approximately 86% observed a single time. Sequenced: peripheral blood. Every receptor here comes from a man in his 60s who had recovered from COVID-19.

This chain uses TRBV5-1 with TRBJ2-7; 8 bases agree with TRBD2. The CDR3 consists of 16 residues. Germline-derived CDR1 and CDR2 are SGHRS and YFSETQ. The V and J ends lost 4 bases and 0 bases, in that order; junction bases with no gene match: 9. CDR3 DNA sequence: TGCGCCAGCAGCCATAATAGCGGGGTCAGCTCCTACGAGCAGTACTTC. Its protein product is CASSHNSGVSSYEQYF.

The V and J genes are TRBV6-4 and TRBJ2-3, with TRBD2 matching over 9 bases. The CDR3 runs to 14 residues. Germline assignment: CDR1 MRHNA and CDR2 SNTAGT. Trimming took 4 bases from V and 3 from J; bases not matched to a gene: 2. CDR3 DNA sequence: TGTGCCAGCAGTGTCAGCGGGGGGACAGATACGCAGTATTTT. Translating it yields CASSVSGGTDTQYF.

The chain combines TRBV6-5 with TRBJ1-2; the D gene is possibly TRBD1 (5 bases). This CDR3 is built from 12 residues. Germline CDR1 is MNHEY and CDR2 is SVGAGI. Between the trimmed V and J ends, which lost 6 bases and 8 bases, there was a span of 13 bases. CDR3 sequence: CASSQGLWGYTF. CDR3 sequence (DNA): TGTGCCAGCAGCCAGGGTTTGTGGGGCTACACCTTC.